The 4 T cell receptor beta chains below come from one sample, sequenced in a study of shared clonotypes between healthy human individuals. Clones were sequenced by immunoSEQ multiplex PCR, and TCRdb holds only the in-frame ones, with some missing. The sample consists of more than 900,000 clones, around 78% of them appearing once. The material sequenced was memory CD4+ T cells from PBMCs. Subset meaning: CD45RA-negative fraction. These receptors were obtained from a man aged 18 to 35 in good health. Some clones in this sample may be carry-over from other donors' samples.

The chain is built from TRBV28 and TRBJ1-2; possibly TRBD1 for D (5 bases). Germline V CDR1 and CDR2: MDHEN, SYDVKM. Trimming took off 9 bases at V and 4 bases at J, with 15 bases between the two ends. The CDR3 spans 13 residues. The CDR3 spells CASTGGRIYGYTF. In DNA form, the CDR3 reads TGTGCCAGTACGGGGGGGAGGATCTATGGCTACACCTTC.

This sequence joins TRBV28 and TRBJ2-2; no firm D call. Germline values: CDR1 MDHEN, CDR2 SYDVKM. V gave up 7 bases and J gave up 4 bases, with 10 bases separating them. CDR3 length: 13 residues. Written as DNA, the CDR3 is TGTGCCAGCAAAAAGGGTGGCACCGGGGAGCTGTTTTTT. Its translation: CASKKGGTGELFF.

In its sample, this clone was seen once. V usage is TRBV30 and J usage is TRBJ1-5; D possibly corresponds to TRBD1 (5 bases). Trimming left V 5 bases short and J 1 base short, with 12 bases between. This CDR3 has 14 amino acids. From germline, CDR1 is GTSNPN and CDR2 SVGIG (reference sequence). The CDR3 DNA reads TGTGCCTGGTCCGGGGCGCTGAGCAATCAGCCCCAGCATTTT. Its protein is CAWSGALSNQPQHF.

This chain joins TRBV11-1 and TRBJ2-1, with TRBD2 identical over 12 bases. Germline V gene data show CDR1 as SGHAT and CDR2 as FQDESV (reference sequence). The CDR3 contains 14 residues. V gave up 8 bases and J gave up 4 bases; unmatched junction bases: 3. For the CDR3, the DNA is TGTGCCAGCCGCGGGACTAGCGGGTACAATGAGCAGTTCTTC. Amino acid sequence: CASRGTSGYNEQFF. Looking up the rest from reference TRBV11-1 and TRBJ2-1 gives the full variable domain: EAEVAQSPRYKITEKSQAVAFWCDPISGHATLYWYRQILGQGPELLVQFQDESVVDDSQLPKDRFSAERLKGVDSTLKIQPAELGDSAMYLCASRGTSGYNEQFFGPGTRLTVL.